This T cell receptor beta chain emerged from a study of blood T cell repertoires in COVID-19 (dated by TCRdb to the early 2020s). Regarding the complete study: The collaborator samples originated in the United States, Italy and Spain and spanned the acute and convalescent phases of COVID-19. The material from the prospective study consisted of cDNA or gDNA derived from T cells, B-cell-depleted T cells, or PBMCs. Subjects who had been exposed to COVID-19, were actively infected with it, or had recovered from it provided the deeply sampled blood TCRbeta repertoires that made up the dataset. The repertoires were released in a freely available public database meant as a resource for research on the immune response to SARS-CoV-2. Samples came from the ongoing ImmuneRACE study (first 160 participants) plus 1,254 subjects from 6 global collaborators. The sample metadata nearly always contained a de-identified subject ID, COVID-19 status, age in years and sex. Where HLA class I and class II types were available, the types were taken from metadata supplied by the sample provider, not from assay-based typing. Overall results and qualifications from the work: The amount of clinical and demographic metadata varied by source and participant and was provided uncurated.

TCRbeta CDR3 regions were amplified from genomic DNA using the immunoSEQ Assay, a bias-controlled multiplex PCR. As for how the authors treated the data: Nucleated cell counts per sample were estimated from amplification of reference gene primers within the assay. To quantify the absolute abundance of each unique TCRbeta CDR3 rearrangement, sequence reads were collapsed and filtered. Productive Simpson clonality was computed per sample as the square root of Simpson's diversity index over productive rearrangements. TCRdb provides this immuneACCESS table in a form limited to in-frame rearrangements. Some clones are lacking; in checked studies, under half of them reflect an unresolved V gene, and why the rest are absent is not known. V and J calls plus clone size are reproduced from that table; the DNA served to infer D and trimming. The sample includes some 190,000 clones, with about 88% observed a single time. The ten largest clones capture 2% to 2.5% of the sample.

V sheds 1 base and J sheds 4 bases, leaving 6 bases between their ends. Taken from the germline V gene, the CDR1 and CDR2 loops are SGHRS and YFSETQ. From cysteine to phenylalanine, the CDR3 is 12 amino acids long. CDR3 DNA is the only sequence kept; it has 36 bases, read in frame from the first base. In the prospective study, participants were about 18 to 100 years old, resided in 24 geographic areas of the United States, and were enrolled through a virtual design. Cohort assignment in the prospective study relied on participant-reported clinical history from a screening survey and a study questionnaire. In the prospective study, whole blood, serum and a nasopharyngeal or oropharyngeal swab were collected from each participant by mobile phlebotomists. Over a roughly two-month period, participants in the prospective study had the option of providing additional blood draws and questionnaires. Before DNA extraction, prospective study blood samples were shipped either frozen or at room temperature.

Concerning this clone itself: The specificity of this receptor is unknown. Nothing much larger sits one base from this clone, and base qualities are not available. Other DNA sequences in the same sample also yield this CDR3.

Sequencing used PBMCs or T cells enriched from blood (not recorded which). The TCR originated in a woman between 40 and 50 years old with acute COVID-19. The rearranged segments are TRBV5-1 and TRBJ2-7; TRBD1 is a possible D gene, resting on 5 matching bases. In nucleotide form, the sequence is TGCGCCAGCAGCTTGAGGGGTTACGAGCAGTACTTC. It translates as CASSLRGYEQYF.